This TCR beta chain was identified in a study of cytomegalovirus exposure and HLA in healthy donors. V was shortened by 6 bases and J by 0 bases, with 12 bases between the two germline ends. This CDR3 has 15 residues. Germline loops: CDR1 SGHVS, CDR2 FQNEAQ. The PCR ran on 60 Vbeta and 13 Jbeta primers. The table came from immunoSEQ multiplex PCR; TCRdb's copy has only in-frame clones and leaves some out. In the table there are 150,000 to 200,000 clones, over 75% of which are singletons. Sequencing input: PBMCs. The clonotype originates from a woman aged 45-60 years in good health and CMV-seronegative. The chain links TRBV7-8 to TRBJ2-1; TRBD2 is a possible D gene (6 bases). The CDR3 region is CASSLGGRSYNEQFF. The CDR3 nucleotides are TGTGCCAGCAGTTTGGGGGGACGCTCCTACAATGAGCAGTTCTTC.